These 18 T cell receptor beta chains were sequenced from one sample in a study of shared clonotypes between healthy human individuals (dated by TCRdb to about 2020). Library construction relied on the immunoSEQ multiplex PCR assay. Held by TCRdb, this immuneACCESS table contains in-frame sequences only and omits some clones. Under half of the omission traces to an unresolved V gene where checked; the cause of the rest is unknown. In all, the sample holds about 1.1 million clones, and roughly 74% of those were seen once. The top ten clonotypes cover 0.5% to 0.65% of the sample. Source material: memory CD4+ T cells from PBMCs. The meaning of the sample's cell subset or site label: CD45RA-negative fraction. All receptors derive from a man between 18 and 29 years old in good health. Some clones in this sample may be carry-over from other donors' samples.

The chain links TRBV5-4 to TRBJ2-2; D unclear. The CDR3 contains 13 residues. Trimming removed 5 bases at V and 3 bases at J, with 8 bases between. The germline CDR1 and CDR2 sequences are SGHNT and YYREEE (reference sequence). CDR3 nucleotides: TGTGCCAGCAGTAACACTTACACCGGGGAGCTGTTTTTT. Its translation: CASSNTYTGELFF.

The CDR3 spells CASHTQGAQHF. The CDR3 DNA reads as TGTGCCAGTCACACCCAGGGGGCCCAGCATTTT. The gene calls are TRBV19 and TRBJ1-5; 7 nucleotides align to TRBD1. Germline V gene sequence: CDR1 LNHDA, CDR2 SQIVND (reference sequence). The length of the CDR3 is 11 residues. With 8 bases clipped from V and 11 bases from J, the junction kept 6 bases outside the gene matches. Drawing the rest from reference TRBV19 and TRBJ1-5, the complete variable domain is DGGITQSPKYLFRKEGQNVTLSCEQNLNHDAMYWYRQDPGQGLRLIYYSQIVNDFQKGDIAEGYSVSREKKESFPLTVTSAQKNPTAFYLCASHTQGAQHFGDGTRLSIL.

Worth noting for this clone: The identical CDR3 is also encoded by other nucleotide sequences in the sample. The V call is TRBV30, the J call TRBJ2-7; 11 bases agree with TRBD2. The CDR3 has 14 amino acids. The germline gives CDR1 GTSNPN, CDR2 SVGIG (reference sequence). V dropped 3 bases and J dropped 0; count of bases not matched to a gene: 1. This chain's CDR3 is CAWRLAGASYEQYF. CDR3 coding DNA: TGTGCCTGGAGACTAGCGGGGGCCTCCTACGAGCAGTACTTC.

The CDR3 region is CSLDGSLEQYF. CDR3 nucleotides: TGCAGCTTAGATGGGTCCCTCGAGCAGTACTTC. This chain joins TRBV20-1 and TRBJ2-7; no definite D call. This CDR3 region has 11 residues. The germline V gene encodes CDR1 DFQATT and CDR2 SNEGSKA (reference sequence).

The chain combines TRBV7-2 with TRBJ1-1, with no clear D. The CDR3 totals 14 residues. Germline values: CDR1 SGHTA, CDR2 FQGNSA. V was shortened by 7 bases and J by 1 base, with 13 bases between the two germline ends. Here the CDR3 DNA reads TGTGCCAGCACCACCGGCGGGCAGAACACTGAAGCTTTCTTT. It yields the protein CASTTGGQNTEAFF.

This clone was recorded a few times. The chain is built from TRBV10-3 and TRBJ1-4; 8 bases align to TRBD1. J gave up 7 bases and V 11 bases, and 9 bases lay outside the gene matches. Looked up from germline, CDR1 is ENHRY and CDR2 is SYGVKD. The CDR3 consists of 13 residues. The CDR3 here is CASRRDRSEKLFF. DNA of the CDR3: TGTGCCTCGCGTCGGGACAGGTCTGAAAAACTGTTTTTT.

V is TRBV7-7 and J is TRBJ1-1, with D tentatively TRBD1 (6 bases). This CDR3 spans 13 amino acids. Trimming removed 2 bases from V and 5 bases from J, with 9 bases in between. Germline V lookup: CDR1 SSHAT, CDR2 FNYEAQ (reference sequence). This chain's CDR3 is CASSLYRETEAFF. The CDR3 DNA reads TGTGCCAGCAGCTTATACAGGGAAACTGAAGCTTTCTTT.

The V gene is TRBV2, the J gene TRBJ1-5; no clear D. V lost 4 bases to trimming and J lost 9 bases, with 10 bases between them. The CDR3 totals 12 residues. CDR1 and CDR2 from the germline V gene are SNHLY and FYNNEI. The CDR3 protein is CASSGNVWPQHF. As DNA, the CDR3 is TGTGCCAGCAGTGGTAACGTCTGGCCCCAGCATTTT.

Details on this clone: The same CDR3 can be traced to other DNA sequences in this sample. The V and J genes are TRBV7-2 and TRBJ1-1; D perhaps matches TRBD1 (5 bases). The CDR3 is 14 amino acids. With 3 bases removed from V and 5 bases from J, the gap between germline ends came to 13 bases. Germline CDR1 and CDR2: SGHTA and FQGNSA. The CDR3 DNA follows: TGTGCCAGCAGCTTGCTCGGGGGTGGTACTGAAGCTTTCTTT. Its protein is CASSLLGGGTEAFF.

The V call is TRBV4-1, the J call TRBJ1-3; D may be TRBD1 (5 bases). CDR3 length: 14 amino acids. The V gene lost 4 bases and the J gene lost 7 bases, with 14 bases spanning the gap. The V gene's germline CDR1 is MGHRA and CDR2 YSYEKL. CDR3 residues: CASSLQEYGNTIYF. Here the CDR3 DNA reads TGCGCCAGCAGCCTACAGGAGTACGGGAACACCATATATTTT.

The chain links TRBV6-1 to TRBJ2-5; D uncertain. The germline V gene encodes CDR1 MNHNS and CDR2 SASEGT. The CDR3 is 14 amino acids. With 6 bases removed from V and 4 bases from J, the gap between germline ends came to 15 bases. In DNA, the CDR3 is TGTGCCAGCAGGAGCTGGGCCGTAGGAGAGACCCAGTACTTC. As protein: CASRSWAVGETQYF.

The CDR3 DNA sequence: TGTGCCAGCAGCACCAGGGAGGGGCGCTCCTACGAGCAGTACTTC. This sequence encodes CASSTREGRSYEQYF. This chain connects TRBV7-9 to TRBJ2-7; 7 positions agree with TRBD2. Germline CDR1 reads SEHNR; CDR2 reads FQNEAQ (reference sequence). The ends lost 5 bases at V and 0 bases at J; junction bases unmatched: 7. The CDR3 contains 15 residues.

This clone was seen just once. The chain is built from TRBV29-1 and TRBJ2-1; possibly TRBD2 for D (6 bases). Germline CDR1 SQVTM, CDR2 ANQGSEA. The V and J ends lost 8 bases and 7 bases respectively, with 18 bases between them. CDR3 length: 13 residues. The CDR3 protein is CSTSPTGDNEQFF. The CDR3 DNA sequence: TGCAGCACCTCACCAACGGGAGATAATGAGCAGTTCTTC.

The chain recombines TRBV27 with TRBJ1-6; 7 bases are shared with TRBD1. The J segment lost 12 bases and the V segment lost 4 bases, leaving 12 bases of the junction unmatched. Germline CDR1 and CDR2: MNHEY and SMNVEV (reference sequence). CDR3 length: 15 amino acids. The chain's CDR3 is CASSSYRGEGLPLHF. As DNA, the CDR3 is TGTGCCAGCAGTTCCTACAGGGGCGAGGGCCTACCCCTCCACTTT.

There are many counts of this clone. V usage is TRBV27 and J usage is TRBJ2-7; 9 bases fit TRBD1. V lost 5 bases and J lost 8; bases outside the gene matches: 13. CDR3 length equals 15 residues. CDR1 is MNHEY and CDR2 is SMNVEV in the germline V gene (reference sequence). CDR3 sequence (DNA): TGTGCCAGCAGTGATCAGGGGACAGGGAATTGGAAGCAGTACTTC. The encoded protein is CASSDQGTGNWKQYF.

The chain uses TRBV11-1 and TRBJ2-1; D may be TRBD2 (6 bases). The CDR3 sequence is 15 residues long. Germline-derived CDR1 and CDR2 are SGHAT and FQDESV (reference sequence). The germline V and J ends were trimmed by 1 base and 8 bases, with 15 bases remaining between them. The DNA for the CDR3 is TGTGCCAGCAGCTTAGGGGACTCCCCCGGCGATGAGCAGTTCTTC. It yields the protein CASSLGDSPGDEQFF.

Remarks on this clone: Other DNA sequences in this specimen translate into the identical CDR3. The rearrangement uses TRBV5-1 and TRBJ2-1, with 15 bases aligning to TRBD2. CDR3 length: 16 residues. Trimming cost V 4 bases and J 8 bases; bases outside gene matches: 7. Germline CDR1 and CDR2: SGHRS and YFSETQ. Here the CDR3 DNA reads TGCGCCAGCAGCACGGGACTAGCGGGAGGTTTGGATGAGCAGTTCTTC. Protein product: CASSTGLAGGLDEQFF.

This sequence joins TRBV27 and TRBJ2-5, with 9 bases that match TRBD1. Germline V gene sequence: CDR1 MNHEY, CDR2 SMNVEV (reference sequence). The CDR3 is 18 amino acids. J was trimmed by 4 bases and V by 1 base; bases with no gene match: 13. The CDR3 reads CASSLFGTGIGIGETQYF. CDR3 DNA sequence: TGTGCCAGCAGTTTATTCGGGACAGGGATTGGGATTGGAGAGACCCAGTACTTC.